This is a list of T cell receptor beta chains from one sample in a study of blood T cells in healthy people across ages. Using its own MiXCR run on the 5' RACE reads, TCRdb lists one record per CDR3 protein. Of about 730,000 distinct CDR3 sequences listed, roughly 41% are singletons. The sample was blood. Receptors originate from a woman aged 60-70 years in good health. Each CDR3 is given with its conserved first and last residue. D genes are given only for firm matches. Clone size, where shown, is once, few, many, or a class for clones that have expanded.

TRBV18	.	TRBJ2-7	.	TGTGCCAGCTCACTAGGGACACTCGGCTCCTACGAGCAGTACTTC	CASSLGTLGSYEQYF
TRBV7-3	few	TRBJ2-3	TRBD1	TGTGCCAGCAGCTATGGACAGGGGCCTTCAAATACGCAGTATTTT	CASSYGQGPSNTQYF
TRBV4-3	few	TRBJ1-1	.	TGCGCCAGCAGCCAAGGCCTGATGGCGATGAACACTGAAGCTTTCTTT	CASSQGLMAMNTEAFF
TRBV10-3	.	TRBJ2-5	TRBD1	TGTGCCATCAGTGGCGGACAGGGGAAAGAGACCCAGTACTTC	CAISGGQGKETQYF
TRBV6-4	few	TRBJ1-6	.	TGTGCCAGCAGTGAAGACAGCAAGAATTCACCCCTCCACTTT	CASSEDSKNSPLHF
TRBV14	few	TRBJ2-5	.	TGTGCCAGCAGCCAGAGGCAGGGGAGGGAGACCCAGTACTTC	CASSQRQGRETQYF
TRBV28	.	TRBJ2-7	.	TGTGCCAGCAGTCCCCCAGTGGGCGAGCGGTACTTC	CASSPPVGERYF
TRBV28	few	TRBJ2-3	.	TGTGCCAGCAGTTCACAGGCGAAGAGGACCGAGGCGTTCACAGATACGCAGTATTTT	CASSSQAKRTEAFTDTQYF
TRBV2	.	TRBJ2-1	TRBD2	TGTGCCAGCAGTGAACCGGGACTAGCCCCCTACAATGAGCAGTTCTTC	CASSEPGLAPYNEQFF
TRBV6-5	few	TRBJ2-6	.	TGTGCCAGTAGGGACGTCTCTGGGGCCAACGTCCTGACTTTC	CASRDVSGANVLTF
TRBV4-1	few	TRBJ2-7	.	TGCGCCAGCAGCCAAGAGAGACAGAGCTCCTACGAGCAGTACTTC	CASSQERQSSYEQYF
TRBV12-5	.	TRBJ1-1	.	TGTGCTAGTGGTTTCAGCCGGAACACTGAAGCTTTCTTT	CASGFSRNTEAFF
TRBV12-3/TRBV12-4	many	TRBJ2-5	TRBD2	TGTGCCAGCAGTTTCCGGGGGGGGCCTGAGACCCAGTACTTC	CASSFRGGPETQYF
TRBV11-3	.	TRBJ2-1	.	TGTGCCAGCAGCGAGAGAGTGGGCGAGCAGTTCTTC	CASSERVGEQFF
TRBV5-1	.	TRBJ2-2	.	TGCGCCAGCAGCTTCGGCGGGGGCCCGCTAAAGTCCGACGGGGAGCTGTTTTTT	CASSFGGGPLKSDGELFF
TRBV7-9	.	TRBJ2-1	.	TGTGCCAGCAGCCCCGGAAACCGACCGACAAGTGAGCAGTTCTTC	CASSPGNRPTSEQFF
TRBV3-1	few	TRBJ2-5	TRBD2	TGTGCCAGCAGCCAAGTAGGCGGGGGGGTGGTTGAGACCCAGTACTTC	CASSQVGGGVVETQYF
TRBV12-3/TRBV12-4	.	TRBJ1-4	.	TGTGCCAGCAGACAAGGGACTTCTGAAAAACTGTTTTTT	CASRQGTSEKLFF
TRBV6-5	few	TRBJ2-7	.	TGTGCCAGCAAGGGGCGGGCGGGGAACCTCCACGAGCAGTACTTC	CASKGRAGNLHEQYF
TRBV12-3/TRBV12-4	few	TRBJ2-4	.	TGTGCCAGCACCCTTTCCCGAACAAATCTAGCCAAAAACATTCAGTACTTC	CASTLSRTNLAKNIQYF
TRBV12-3/TRBV12-4	many	TRBJ2-7	TRBD2	TGTGCCAGCAGTTTTGCGGGACTAGCGGTACACGAGCAGTACTTC	CASSFAGLAVHEQYF
TRBV7-2	.	TRBJ2-3	.	TGTGCCAGCTGGGAAGGGCGGGGTCCACTCACAGATACGCAGTATTTT	CASWEGRGPLTDTQYF
TRBV18	.	TRBJ2-5	.	TGTGCCAGCTCACCCTTGGGCAGGGGAGGGGAAGAGACCCAGTACTTC	CASSPLGRGGEETQYF
TRBV7-6	few	TRBJ2-7	.	TGTGCCAGCAGCTTAGCCGCCTCTAGCGCAAGCTCCTACGAGCAGTACTTC	CASSLAASSASSYEQYF
TRBV7-3	.	TRBJ2-1	.	TGTGCCAGCGGAAACTACAATGAGCAGTTCTTC	CASGNYNEQFF
TRBV7-6	.	TRBJ1-1	TRBD1	TGTGCCAGCAGCCGGAGACAGGGCGGGGACACTGAAGCTTTCTTT	CASSRRQGGDTEAFF